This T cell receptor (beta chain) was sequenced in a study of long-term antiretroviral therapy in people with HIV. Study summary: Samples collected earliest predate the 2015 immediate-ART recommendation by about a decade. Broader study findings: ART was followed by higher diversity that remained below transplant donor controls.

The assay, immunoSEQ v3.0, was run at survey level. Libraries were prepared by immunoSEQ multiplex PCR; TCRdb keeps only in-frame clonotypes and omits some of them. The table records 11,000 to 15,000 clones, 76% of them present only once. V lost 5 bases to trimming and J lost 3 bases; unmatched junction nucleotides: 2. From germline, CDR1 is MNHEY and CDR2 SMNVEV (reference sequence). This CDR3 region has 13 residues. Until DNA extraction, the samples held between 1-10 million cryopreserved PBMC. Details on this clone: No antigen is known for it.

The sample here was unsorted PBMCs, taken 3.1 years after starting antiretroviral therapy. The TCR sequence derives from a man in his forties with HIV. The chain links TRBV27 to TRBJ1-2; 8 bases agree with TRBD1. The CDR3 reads CASSLQGDYGYTF. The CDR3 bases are TGTGCCAGCAGTCTACAGGGGGACTATGGCTACACCTTC.